The 31 T cell receptor beta chains listed next were all sequenced from one sample in a study of blood T cells in healthy people across ages. The second PCR ran about 6 to 11 cycles with a sample-barcoded 5' primer and J-beta primers. MiXCR, applied by TCRdb to the 5' RACE reads, yields one record per CDR3 protein. Among 1.5 million to 2 million distinct CDR3 sequences listed, 25% to 30% were seen once. Sample: blood. Source of these receptors: a woman aged 25 to 39 in good health.

This chain joins TRBV13 and TRBJ2-1, with D uncertain. The CDR3 consists of 13 residues. V lost 5 bases and J 9 bases, leaving 14 bases between the germline ends. Germline-derived CDR1 and CDR2 are PRHDT and FYEKMQ (reference sequence). The CDR3 bases are TGTGCCAGCAGCACCCTAGGTCTGGGTGAGCAGTTCTTC. It translates to CASSTLGLGEQFF.

This clonotype was seen a handful of times. The V gene is TRBV7-2, the J gene TRBJ1-6; D possibly corresponds to TRBD1 (6 bases). Germline V gene data show CDR1 as SGHTA and CDR2 as FQGNSA. The CDR3 spans 15 residues. Trimming left V 4 bases short and J 4 bases short, with 11 bases between. CDR3 DNA sequence: TGTGCCAGCAGCTCCGGGACACCATATAATTCACCCCTCCACTTT. It encodes CASSSGTPYNSPLHF.

J is TRBJ2-3 and V is TRBV2; weak D call: TRBD2 (6 bases). Germline CDR1 and CDR2: SNHLY and FYNNEI. The CDR3 is made up of 15 amino acids. Trimming stripped 11 bases from V and 3 bases from J, with 21 bases between. The CDR3 spells CALNSRAGNTDTQYF. The CDR3 DNA follows: TGTGCCCTTAATTCGAGGGCGGGAAATACAGATACGCAGTATTTT.

Regarding this clonotype: Germline and junction disagree at one end, which may indicate a read error. V usage is TRBV7-2 and J usage is TRBJ2-5; 12 bases are shared with TRBD2. CDR3 length equals 15 residues. Per the germline V gene, CDR1 is SGHTA and CDR2 is FQGNSA. DNA for the CDR3: TGTGCCAGCAGCTTCCGGACTAGCGGGACCCGATGGGGGGACTTC. Amino acids: CASSFRTSGTRWGDF. Full variable domain (missing parts from reference TRBV7-2 and TRBJ2-5): GAGVSQSPSNKVTEKGKDVELRCDPISGHTALYWYRQSLGQGLEFLIYFQGNSAPDKSGLPSDRFSAERTGGSVSTLTIQRTQQEDSAVYLCASSFRTSGTRWGDFGPGTRLLVL.

To note about this clonotype: A much larger clonotype is one base distant, so this may be a read error. The genes are TRBV24-1 and TRBJ2-7; TRBD1 matches at 11 bases. CDR1 and CDR2 (germline): KGHDR, SFDVKD. The length of the CDR3 is 15 residues. The V and J ends lost 5 bases and 3 bases, in that order; junction bases with no gene match: 5. The CDR3 nucleotides read TGTGCCACCAGTGTCTCCGGGACAGGGGGCTACGAGCAGTACTTC. This gives the protein CATSVSGTGGYEQYF.

Only a few counts were recorded for this clonotype. The rearrangement links TRBV11-2 to TRBJ2-1; TRBD2 might be the D (7 bases). The CDR3 extends over 14 amino acids. V lost 3 bases and J 7 bases, leaving 13 bases between the germline ends. The V gene's germline CDR1 is SGHAT and CDR2 FQNNGV. Here the CDR3 DNA reads TGTGCCAGCAGCTTCGCGGGGGCCTGGAATGAGCAGTTCTTC. Translating gives CASSFAGAWNEQFF.

V gene TRBV5-1 combines with J gene TRBJ2-1; TRBD1 or TRBD2 may be the D gene (5 bases each). CDR1 SGHRS and CDR2 YFSETQ come from the germline V gene. V was shortened by 1 base and J by 1 base, with 9 bases between the two germline ends. This CDR3 contains 15 residues. CDR3 nucleotides: TGCGCCAGCAGCTTGATGGGGGTTTCCTACAATGAGCAGTTCTTC. Protein product: CASSLMGVSYNEQFF.

The V and J genes are TRBV12-3 or TRBV12-4 and TRBJ2-7, with D possibly matching TRBD2 (5 bases). This CDR3 is 13 amino acids long. V lost 9 bases, J lost 2 bases, and 14 bases lay in between. CDR3 protein: CARNRLAPYEQYF. The CDR3 DNA reads TGTGCCAGGAACCGGCTAGCTCCCTACGAGCAGTACTTC.

The chain uses TRBV11-1 and TRBJ2-7, with D perhaps matching TRBD1 (5 bases). The V end was cut by 5 bases, the J end by 5 bases, with 19 bases between. Per germline, CDR1 SGHAT and CDR2 FQDESV (reference sequence). This CDR3 is 15 amino acids long. CDR3 residues: CASSRVQQVRDEQYF. CDR3 bases: TGTGCCAGCAGCAGGGTTCAACAGGTTCGAGACGAGCAGTACTTC.

This clonotype was detected only a few times. The chain uses TRBV7-9 and TRBJ2-2; D ambiguous. Trimming cost V 4 bases and J 5 bases, with 14 bases left between them. The CDR3 sequence is 15 residues long. CDR1 is SEHNR and CDR2 is FQNEAQ in the germline V gene (reference sequence). The CDR3 reads CASSSKGHSTGELFF. Written as DNA, the CDR3 is TGTGCCAGCAGCTCAAAGGGTCACTCTACCGGGGAGCTGTTTTTT.

This clonotype was detected a few times. The rearrangement joins TRBV7-9 to TRBJ1-4, with 7 bases matching TRBD1. The CDR3 contains 15 residues. Germline CDR1 is SEHNR and CDR2 is FQNEAQ (reference sequence). Trimming removed 2 bases from V and 6 bases from J; junction bases left unmatched: 6. CDR3 coding DNA: TGTGCCAGCAGCTTAACAGGGGCATGGGATGAAAAACTGTTTTTT. Its translation: CASSLTGAWDEKLFF.

This clonotype has a single count. The chain employs TRBV28 and TRBJ1-4, with 10 bases that match TRBD1. Unmatched junction bases numbered 16, after V lost 5 bases and J lost 10 bases. From germline, CDR1 is MDHEN and CDR2 SYDVKM. This CDR3 is 17 amino acids long. The CDR3 reads CASSPRQGARWVGKLFF. CDR3 in DNA: TGTGCCAGCAGTCCCCGACAGGGGGCCCGGTGGGTGGGAAAACTGTTTTTT.

This clonotype appeared many times. V is TRBV12-3 or TRBV12-4 and J is TRBJ2-3; D is unclear. The CDR3 consists of 11 residues. The V and J ends lost 7 bases and 5 bases respectively, with 7 bases between them. CDR3 bases: TGTGCCAGCACCCTGGGAGATACGCAGTATTTT. It codes for CASTLGDTQYF.

This clonotype was seen many times. The chain joins TRBV6-6 to TRBJ2-7; TRBD2 agrees at 7 bases. In germline, CDR1 is MNHNY, CDR2 SVGAGI (reference sequence). V lost 7 bases and J lost 9; bases outside the gene matches: 15. This CDR3 has 14 amino acids. The CDR3 region is CASTSGGFGGWQYF. The CDR3 coding sequence is TGTGCCAGCACCTCGGGAGGCTTTGGTGGGTGGCAGTACTTC.

V and J are TRBV12-3 or TRBV12-4 and TRBJ2-1; D is perhaps TRBD1 (5 bases). The germline V and J ends were trimmed by 2 bases and 9 bases, with 8 bases remaining between them. The CDR3 runs to 12 residues. Here the CDR3 reads CASSLHQGEQFF. CDR3 DNA: TGTGCCAGCAGTTTACATCAGGGTGAGCAGTTCTTC.

This clonotype has at least ten counts. The genes are TRBV10-3 and TRBJ2-7; D is possibly TRBD1 or TRBD2 (5 bases each). CDR1 and CDR2 from the germline V gene are ENHRY and SYGVKD. Trimming shortened V by 5 bases and J by 2 bases, and 10 bases separated the two germline ends. This CDR3 spans 13 amino acids. CDR3 sequence reads: CAISWGSAYEQYF. The CDR3 nucleotides are TGTGCCATCAGTTGGGGGTCCGCCTACGAGCAGTACTTC.

This clonotype has a single count. This chain uses TRBV27 with TRBJ1-4, with D hard to call. V lost 10 bases and J 8 bases, leaving 20 bases between the germline ends. Germline assignment: CDR1 MNHEY and CDR2 SMNVEV (reference sequence). The CDR3 spans 14 residues. The CDR3 here is CATSVSRADEKLFF. The CDR3 bases are TGTGCCACCTCGGTCTCGAGGGCAGACGAAAAACTGTTTTTT.

Points on this clonotype: A read error may account for a junction end that differs from germline. The V and J genes are TRBV3-1 and TRBJ2-3; 7 bases line up with TRBD2. Germline V CDR1 and CDR2: LGHDT, YNNKEL (reference sequence). The CDR3 sequence is 14 residues long. The CDR3 DNA reads as TGTACCAGCAGCCCGAGCGGGGTCACAGATACGCAGTATTTT. Its translation: CTSSPSGVTDTQYF.

The chain joins TRBV28 to TRBJ1-5; no reliable D call. V was pared by 8 bases and J by 1 base, with 9 bases between. CDR1 and CDR2 from the germline V gene are MDHEN and SYDVKM. CDR3 length equals 13 residues. The CDR3 loop is CASAIWSNQPQHF. Written as DNA, the CDR3 is TGTGCCAGCGCGATCTGGAGCAATCAGCCCCAGCATTTT.

In its sample, this clonotype was seen many times. V and J are TRBV20-1 and TRBJ2-7; 8 bases line up with TRBD1. Losses at the gene ends were 6 bases for V and 6 bases for J; bases not matched to a gene: 13. The germline CDR1 and CDR2 sequences are DFQATT and SNEGSKA (reference sequence). The CDR3 extends over 14 amino acids. DNA for the CDR3: TGCAGTGCCCCGCCCCAGGGGGCATTGGGCGAGCAGTACTTC. Translation gives CSAPPQGALGEQYF.

This chain links TRBV10-1 with TRBJ2-4, with D tentatively TRBD2 (5 bases). V lost 9 bases and J lost 13, with 19 bases in between. Germline CDR1 WNHNN, CDR2 SYGVQD (reference sequence). There are 12 residues in the CDR3. CDR3 sequence reads: CARRGVRGSQYF. The CDR3 DNA follows: TGCGCCAGAAGAGGAGTTCGAGGGTCCCAGTACTTC.

This clonotype has at least ten counts. The V gene is TRBV11-2, the J gene TRBJ2-1, with a tentative D call TRBD2 (6 bases). The V end lost 4 bases, the J end lost 10 bases, and 14 bases lay between the germline ends. The CDR3 covers 13 residues. Germline V CDR1 and CDR2: SGHAT, FQNNGV. The CDR3 DNA reads TGTGCCAGCAGCTCTTCAGCGGGCGCGGAGCAGTTCTTC. Encoded protein: CASSSSAGAEQFF.

This clonotype appeared many times. The chain couples TRBV10-2 to TRBJ2-7; 8 nucleotides align to TRBD2. The ends lost 8 bases at V and 6 bases at J; junction bases unmatched: 12. In germline, CDR1 is WSHSY, CDR2 SAAADI. This CDR3 is 14 amino acids long. DNA of the CDR3: TGCGCCAGCTCAGAAAGCGGGAGCGCTTCCGAGCAGTACTTC. This encodes CASSESGSASEQYF.

The table lists this clonotype with a few counts. The chain has TRBV7-9 and TRBJ2-7; 9 positions agree with TRBD2. This CDR3 comprises 16 residues. Germline V CDR1 and CDR2: SEHNR, FQNEAQ (reference sequence). The J segment lost 5 bases and the V segment lost 5 bases, leaving 13 bases of the junction unmatched. CDR3 protein: CASSPFAGAGGNEQYF. The DNA of the CDR3 is TGTGCCAGCAGCCCTTTCGCTGGAGCGGGAGGCAACGAGCAGTACTTC. Using reference TRBV7-9 and TRBJ2-7 for the parts outside the CDR3, the full variable domain is DTGVSQNPRHKITKRGQNVTFRCDPISEHNRLYWYRQTLGQGPEFLTYFQNEAQLEKSRLLSDRFSAERPKGSFSTLEIQRTEQGDSAMYLCASSPFAGAGGNEQYFGPGTRLTVT.

This clonotype has a handful of counts. V gene TRBV7-2 combines with J gene TRBJ2-1; 7 positions match TRBD2. Germline CDR1 and CDR2: SGHTA and FQGNSA. The CDR3 covers 14 residues. V shed 9 bases, J shed 0 bases, and the junction held 5 bases outside the gene matches. This CDR3 reads CASIGRTSYNEQFF. The CDR3 DNA is TGTGCCAGTATCGGGAGGACCTCCTACAATGAGCAGTTCTTC.

This clonotype was seen repeatedly, ten times or more. V and J are TRBV12-3 or TRBV12-4 and TRBJ2-7; 7 nucleotides line up with TRBD1. This CDR3 is built from 13 residues. V shed 5 bases, J shed 7 bases, and the junction held 8 bases outside the gene matches. The CDR3 DNA is TGTGCCAGCAGTAGACAGGGAATCCCTGAGCAGTACTTC. It yields the protein CASSRQGIPEQYF.

The gene calls are TRBV5-1 and TRBJ2-7; D possibly uses TRBD1 or TRBD2 (5 bases each). From germline, CDR1 is SGHRS and CDR2 YFSETQ. The CDR3 runs to 14 residues. Trimming removed 3 bases from V and 3 bases from J, with 13 bases in between. CDR3 loop: CASSWPGAGYEQYF. Written as DNA, the CDR3 is TGCGCCAGCAGCTGGCCCGGGGCGGGCTACGAGCAGTACTTC.

The CDR3 spells CASSPLLERGGTGELFF. Written as DNA, the CDR3 is TGTGCCAGCAGCCCTCTACTGGAGCGGGGCGGCACCGGGGAGCTGTTTTTT. The chain recombines TRBV3-1 with TRBJ2-2; 7 bases are a match to TRBD2. The CDR3 has 17 amino acids. Germline CDR1 LGHDT, CDR2 YNNKEL (reference sequence). J gave up 4 bases and V 4 bases, and 12 bases lay outside the gene matches.

Note on this clonotype: A much larger clone sits a single nucleotide away, making a read error possible. The chain carries TRBV12-3 or TRBV12-4 and TRBJ2-1; maybe TRBD2 (6 bases). The CDR3 has 16 residues. This CDR3 reads CASNTPGARGVDDQFF. The CDR3 DNA reads as TGTGCCAGCAACACACCGGGAGCACGGGGAGTTGATGACCAGTTCTTC.

The CDR3 coding sequence is TGTGCCAGCAGTTGGGGACAGGGACACCAAGAGACCCAGTACTTC. Encoded protein: CASSWGQGHQETQYF. The chain combines TRBV12-3 or TRBV12-4 with TRBJ2-5; 9 bases align to TRBD1. This CDR3 has 15 amino acids. The ends lost 4 bases at V and 0 bases at J; junction bases unmatched: 3.

This clonotype was detected ten times or more. The rearrangement joins TRBV12-3 or TRBV12-4 to TRBJ1-1, with D perhaps TRBD1 (6 bases). Trimming took off 1 base at V and 5 bases at J, with 11 bases between the two ends. The CDR3 loop spans 14 amino acids. This chain's CDR3 is CASSLGGGRTEAFF. For the CDR3, the DNA is TGTGCCAGCAGTTTAGGTGGGGGCAGGACTGAAGCTTTCTTT.